A single sample is the source of the 24 T cell receptor beta chains below, sequenced in a study of cytomegalovirus exposure and HLA in healthy donors. Here immunoSEQ multiplex PCR was the method, and the copy in TCRdb shows in-frame clones only, minus some. This table has 150,000 or so clones, 89% appearing once. What was sequenced was PBMCs. The receptors come from a woman aged 18-35 years in good health and CMV-seropositive.

The J gene is TRBJ1-2, the V gene TRBV2, with 8 bases fitting TRBD1. This CDR3 is built from 15 residues. The germline V gene has CDR1 SNHLY and CDR2 FYNNEI. V shed 3 bases and J 5 bases; nucleotides not matched to a gene: 8. CDR3 sequence: CASSETGAAGYGYTF. CDR3 nucleotides: TGTGCCAGCAGTGAGACAGGGGCAGCAGGGTATGGCTACACCTTC. Supplemented by reference TRBV2 and TRBJ1-2, the full variable domain reads EPEVTQTPSHQVTQMGQEVILRCVPISNHLYFYWYRQILGQKVEFLVSFYNNEISEKSEIFDDQFSVERPDGSNFTLKIRSTKLEDSAMYFCASSETGAAGYGYTFGSGTRLTVV.

Written as DNA, the CDR3 is TGTGCCAGCACCCCCGGGGGGTGGATGAATGGCTACACCTTC. Its protein is CASTPGGWMNGYTF. The J gene is TRBJ1-2, the V gene TRBV7-8; D is perhaps TRBD1 (5 bases). V lost 7 bases and J 6 bases, leaving 18 bases between the germline ends. The CDR3 is made up of 14 amino acids. Germline assignment: CDR1 SGHVS and CDR2 FQNEAQ.

This clone was detected only a few times. The chain uses TRBV19 and TRBJ2-6, with D perhaps matching TRBD1 (6 bases). Trimming removed 4 bases from V and 0 bases from J, with 16 bases in between. The CDR3 spans 18 residues. Germline lookup yields CDR1 LNHDA and CDR2 SQIVND (reference sequence). CDR3 residues: CASSTQPGHTSGANVLTF. CDR3 nucleotides: TGTGCCAGTAGTACCCAACCGGGACATACCTCTGGGGCCAACGTCCTGACTTTC.

The rearrangement links TRBV6-5 to TRBJ2-7; TRBD2 might be the D (6 bases). The CDR3 contains 14 residues. The germline CDR1 and CDR2 sequences are MNHEY and SVGAGI. Trimming pared 5 bases from V and 5 bases from J, leaving 16 bases between. DNA for the CDR3: TGTGCCAGCAGTCGGGACTCCCCGAGGAACGAGCAGTACTTC. Amino acid sequence: CASSRDSPRNEQYF.

This clone was seen more than once but under ten times. The gene calls are TRBV2 and TRBJ2-7; D gene ambiguous. This CDR3 contains 11 residues. The ends were cut back, 6 bases at V and 3 bases at J, with 6 bases in the middle. Germline values: CDR1 SNHLY, CDR2 FYNNEI. The CDR3 loop is CASSAYYEQYF. Written as DNA, the CDR3 is TGTGCCAGCAGCGCCTACTACGAGCAGTACTTC.

V and J are TRBV28 and TRBJ2-7; 9 nucleotides align to TRBD1. Looked up from germline, CDR1 is MDHEN and CDR2 is SYDVKM. The CDR3 length is 15 residues. V lost 0 bases, J lost 6 bases, and 6 bases stayed unmatched. The CDR3 region is CASSLWVTGGSEQYF. For the CDR3, the DNA is TGTGCCAGCAGTTTATGGGTGACAGGGGGTAGCGAGCAGTACTTC. The complete variable domain, with remaining parts taken from reference TRBV28 and TRBJ2-7, reads DVKVTQSSRYLVKRTGEKVFLECVQDMDHENMFWYRQDPGLGLRLIYFSYDVKMKEKGDIPEGYSVSREKKERFSLILESASTNQTSMYLCASSLWVTGGSEQYFGPGTRLTVT.

This sequence joins TRBV4-1 and TRBJ1-1, with D unclear. The germline V and J ends were trimmed by 5 bases and 2 bases, with 15 bases remaining between them. Per the germline V gene, CDR1 is MGHRA and CDR2 is YSYEKL. The CDR3 spans 15 residues. The CDR3 DNA is TGCGCCAGCAGCGTCCCCGGGAACCATAACACTGAAGCTTTCTTT. Its translation: CASSVPGNHNTEAFF.

CDR3 coding DNA: TGTGCCAGCAGCTTTACAAGGGGAACCTACGAGCAGTACTTC. As protein: CASSFTRGTYEQYF. The chain recombines TRBV13 with TRBJ2-7; possible D gene TRBD1, 5 bases. This CDR3 has 14 amino acids. The germline CDR1 and CDR2 sequences are PRHDT and FYEKMQ (reference sequence). V was trimmed by 3 bases and J by 2 bases, leaving 11 bases between them.

The rearrangement joins TRBV5-4 to TRBJ1-3; possible D gene TRBD1, 5 bases. Trimming took 4 bases from V and 1 from J, leaving 9 bases between them. The CDR3 consists of 14 residues. The germline CDR1 and CDR2 sequences are SGHNT and YYREEE (reference sequence). DNA for the CDR3: TGTGCCAGCAGCGGGGCAGTTTCTGGAAACACCATATATTTT. Translating gives CASSGAVSGNTIYF.

J is TRBJ1-1 and V is TRBV7-9, with no clear D. The V end was cut by 1 base, the J end by 4 bases, with 13 bases between. In germline, CDR1 is SEHNR, CDR2 FQNEAQ (reference sequence). CDR3 length: 15 amino acids. The CDR3 here is CASSLGPGKGTEAFF. CDR3 DNA: TGTGCCAGCAGCTTAGGTCCGGGGAAGGGCACTGAAGCTTTCTTT.

The rearrangement links TRBV5-1 to TRBJ2-2; TRBD1 matches 9 bases. The CDR3 has 16 residues. The junction had 8 bases not matched to a gene; V was cut back by 4 bases and J by 4 bases. Per germline, CDR1 SGHRS and CDR2 YFSETQ. The CDR3: CASSTGQGLGTGELFF. For the CDR3, the DNA is TGCGCCAGCAGCACAGGACAGGGGCTTGGCACCGGGGAGCTGTTTTTT.

This sequence joins TRBV10-3 and TRBJ1-2, with 7 bases that match TRBD1. With V trimmed by 10 bases and J by 1 base, 9 bases remained unmatched. Per germline, CDR1 ENHRY and CDR2 SYGVKD. There are 14 residues in the CDR3. In nucleotides, the CDR3 is TGTGCCACACTACAGGGGCCCAATAACTATGGCTACACCTTC. Translation gives CATLQGPNNYGYTF.

V gene TRBV7-9 combines with J gene TRBJ2-3, with 10 bases matching TRBD1. The length of the CDR3 is 15 residues. Trimming removed 3 bases from V and 6 bases from J; junction bases left unmatched: 6. Germline-derived CDR1 and CDR2 are SEHNR and FQNEAQ (reference sequence). CDR3 loop: CASSFRQGAVDTQYF. DNA for the CDR3: TGTGCCAGCAGCTTCCGACAGGGGGCTGTGGATACGCAGTATTTT. Full variable domain (missing parts from reference TRBV7-9 and TRBJ2-3): DTGVSQNPRHKITKRGQNVTFRCDPISEHNRLYWYRQTLGQGPEFLTYFQNEAQLEKSRLLSDRFSAERPKGSFSTLEIQRTEQGDSAMYLCASSFRQGAVDTQYFGPGTRLTVL.

V usage is TRBV9 and J usage is TRBJ2-1, with D possibly being TRBD1 (5 bases). CDR3 size: 15 residues. V was shortened by 0 bases and J by 4 bases, with 11 bases between the two germline ends. Germline loops: CDR1 SGDLS, CDR2 YYNGEE. CDR3: CASSVAQDKYNEQFF. In DNA form, the CDR3 reads TGTGCCAGCAGCGTAGCACAGGATAAGTACAATGAGCAGTTCTTC.

The V gene is TRBV15, the J gene TRBJ1-5, with unresolved D. Germline lookup yields CDR1 LNHNV and CDR2 YYDKDF (reference sequence). The CDR3 covers 12 residues. With 1 base removed from V and 7 bases from J, the gap between germline ends came to 5 bases. The CDR3 sequence: CATSRAGQPQHF. The CDR3 region has the DNA TGTGCCACCAGCAGAGCGGGGCAGCCCCAGCATTTT. Full variable domain (rest looked up from reference TRBV15 and TRBJ1-5): DAMVIQNPRYQVTQFGKPVTLSCSQTLNHNVMYWYQQKSSQAPKLLFHYYDKDFNNEADTPDNFQSRRPNTSFCFLDIRSPGLGDTAMYLCATSRAGQPQHFGDGTRLSIL.

The chain recombines TRBV5-5 with TRBJ2-2, with unresolved D. The CDR3 spans 18 residues. Trimming pared 1 base from V and 2 bases from J, leaving 18 bases between. The germline gives CDR1 SGHKS, CDR2 YYEKEE (reference sequence). The CDR3 DNA reads as TGTGCCAGCAGCTTGCTCATCCAGAACCAGGAAAACACCGGGGAGCTGTTTTTT. Its translation is CASSLLIQNQENTGELFF.

This clone was counted a single time. The rearrangement links TRBV6-5 to TRBJ2-3; 9 nucleotides align to TRBD1. Germline V CDR1 and CDR2: MNHEY, SVGAGI. V shed 8 bases and J 1 base; nucleotides not matched to a gene: 7. The length of the CDR3 is 15 residues. The CDR3 sequence: CASFEGQGGTDTQYF. In DNA form, the CDR3 reads TGTGCCAGCTTTGAGGGACAGGGAGGCACAGATACGCAGTATTTT.

V gene TRBV19 combines with J gene TRBJ1-4; D may be TRBD1 (6 bases). V shed 11 bases and J shed 5 bases, with 30 bases lying between them. The CDR3 runs 18 residues. CDR1 is LNHDA, CDR2 SQIVND, per germline (reference sequence). The CDR3 DNA sequence: TGTGCCCCAGTATGGGGTACAGGGTGGGTAGAGGGAAATGAAAAACTGTTTTTT. This translates into CAPVWGTGWVEGNEKLFF.

The chain links TRBV18 to TRBJ1-2; the D gene is possibly TRBD1 (5 bases). The germline gives CDR1 KGHSH, CDR2 LQKENI. Trimming took 3 bases from V and 0 from J, leaving 11 bases between them. CDR3 length equals 15 residues. CDR3 sequence (DNA): TGTGCCAGCTCACCCCCAGGGACTTCTAACTATGGCTACACCTTC. Its protein product is CASSPPGTSNYGYTF. Drawing the rest from reference TRBV18 and TRBJ1-2, the complete variable domain is NAGVMQNPRHLVRRRGQEARLRCSPMKGHSHVYWYRQLPEEGLKFMVYLQKENIIDESGMPKERFSAEFPKEGPSILRIQQVVRGDSAAYFCASSPPGTSNYGYTFGSGTRLTVV.

This clone is a singleton in its sample. The J gene is TRBJ2-7, the V gene TRBV27, with 9 bases that match TRBD1. Trimming at V came to 6 bases and at J to 4 bases, leaving 7 bases not matched to a gene. From germline, CDR1 is MNHEY and CDR2 SMNVEV (reference sequence). CDR3 length: 14 amino acids. The CDR3 region has the DNA TGTGCCAGCAGAATGACAGGGGGAAGGTACGAGCAGTACTTC. This codes for CASRMTGGRYEQYF.

The V gene is TRBV28, the J gene TRBJ2-1, with TRBD1 identical over 8 bases. After removal of 8 bases from V and 1 base from J, the junction contained 10 bases not matched to a gene. This CDR3 comprises 16 residues. Looked up from germline, CDR1 is MDHEN and CDR2 is SYDVKM. CDR3 residues: CASGRTGMRSYNEQFF. Here the CDR3 DNA reads TGTGCCAGCGGGAGGACAGGGATGCGGTCCTACAATGAGCAGTTCTTC.

The rearrangement links TRBV7-3 to TRBJ2-1; 7 nucleotides agree with TRBD1. This CDR3 has 15 residues. Germline V gene sequence: CDR1 SGHTA, CDR2 FQGTGA. V was clipped by 0 bases and J by 3 bases; unmatched bases: 2. This CDR3 is CASSLTRTGYNEQFF. The CDR3 DNA reads TGTGCCAGCAGCTTAACACGGACAGGCTACAATGAGCAGTTCTTC.

There are a few counts of this clone. The rearrangement uses TRBV6-1 and TRBJ2-7; maybe TRBD1 (6 bases). There are 14 residues in the CDR3. V lost 7 bases, J lost 1 base, and 14 bases lay in between. CDR1 and CDR2 from the germline V gene are MNHNS and SASEGT. As DNA, the CDR3 is TGTGCCAGCAACCAAGCAGGGACATCCTACGAGCAGTACTTC. Translated: CASNQAGTSYEQYF.

V usage is TRBV27 and J usage is TRBJ1-5; possibly TRBD1 for D (5 bases). The germline CDR1 and CDR2 sequences are MNHEY and SMNVEV (reference sequence). This CDR3 contains 16 residues. Trimming took 4 bases from V and 3 from J, leaving 16 bases between them. The CDR3 nucleotides read TGTGCCAGCAGTTCCCGGGCCCTAGGGGACAATCAGCCCCAGCATTTT. It is translated as CASSSRALGDNQPQHF.